The source of this TCR beta chain is a study of blood T cell repertoires in COVID-19. Original data processing: How many nucleated cells were present was estimated from reference gene primer amplification. Using immunoSEQ multiplex PCR, the repertoire was profiled, and TCRdb retains in-frame clones only, with some absent. V and J calls and clone size are given by that table; D and trimming were obtained from the DNA. The data show 250,000 or so clones, 86% seen once. Trimming pared 3 bases from V and 0 bases from J, leaving 9 bases between. CDR3 length equals 15 residues. CDR1 and CDR2 (germline): SGHNT, YYREEE (reference sequence). This clone was observed a few times.

The rearrangement links TRBV5-4 to TRBJ2-2; no firm D call. The sample comprised peripheral blood. The source of this sequence is a man in his fifties or sixties with acute or convalescent COVID-19. The CDR3 sequence: CASSSEVTNTGELFF. CDR3 DNA sequence: TGTGCCAGCAGCTCTGAGGTAACGAACACCGGGGAGCTGTTTTTT. Full variable domain (remainder filled in from reference TRBV5-4 and TRBJ2-2): ETGVTQSPTHLIKTRGQQVTLRCSSQSGHNTVSWYQQALGQGPQFIFQYYREEENGRGNFPPRFSGLQFPNYSSELNVNALELDDSALYLCASSSEVTNTGELFFGEGSRLTVL.